This paragraph reports one T cell receptor beta chain. The antigen is unknown. The source of the sample is a study of T cell clonotyping in hematopoietic cell transplantation. Notes on the study in general: After transplant, recipient diversity fell while pathologically expanded clonotypes grew through day 180. Higher Inverse Simpson Index values in graft donor and pretransplant recipient predicted broader posttransplant TCR diversity. No sorting was done, leaving CD4 and CD8 contributions mixed. At the given depth, recipient repertoires were over 95% de novo clonotypes.

The data were produced by immunoSEQ multiplex PCR, yet TCRdb's version contains in-frame clones alone and is incomplete. This table has approximately 20,000 clones, approximately 79% appearing once. Germline V gene sequence: CDR1 GTSNPN, CDR2 SVGIG (reference sequence). V was pared by 0 bases and J by 2 bases, with 11 bases between. This CDR3 has 14 amino acids. J is TRBJ2-7 and V is TRBV30; no definite D call. The sequencing input was peripheral blood mononuclear cells. The receptor was isolated from a man aged 60 to 75 in good health. Some clones in this sample may be carry-over from other donors' samples. The CDR3 sequence is CAWSVTRGPYEQYF. The CDR3 region has the DNA TGTGCCTGGAGTGTAACTCGCGGTCCCTACGAGCAGTACTTC.